The clone carrying this T cell receptor beta chain has just one count. Its antigen is unidentified. This sample stems from a study of OX40 agonist ivuxolimab in advanced cancers. V dropped 4 bases and J dropped 8 bases, with 27 bases sitting between them. The CDR3 extends over 18 amino acids. Germline loops: CDR1 SGHRS, CDR2 YFSETQ. The study's findings and limits: The antigen specificity of the peripheral T cells (those that were expanded) was not determined.

The method was immunoSEQ multiplex PCR; TCRdb's version includes in-frame clones alone and lacks a portion of them. The sample carries roughly 8,700 clones, 85% to 90% recorded once. The sample here was CD4+ or CD8+ T cells sorted from blood, taken in a trial of the OX40 agonist ivuxolimab. This TCR was sampled from an adult with an advanced solid tumor such as melanoma, head and neck, liver or kidney cancer. V is TRBV5-1 and J is TRBJ2-2; possibly TRBD1 or TRBD2 for D (5 bases each). The CDR3 nucleotides are TGCGCCAGCAGCCCCCCCGGACCCGGGACGCTGGCCGCAGGGGAGCTGTTTTTT. Translating it yields CASSPPGPGTLAAGELFF.